Below, one TCR beta chain is given with its context. The target antigen is unknown. Full-length variable regions came from constant-region reverse primers plus semi-nested Nested Universal Primer A PCR. Each CDR3 protein is one row after TCRdb ran MiXCR on the 5' RACE reads. The sample includes more than 45,000 distinct CDR3 sequences, 28% of them seen just once. General observations from the study: Greatest tumor Treg TCR overlap was with tumor naive CD4+ cells. In terms of TCR gene usage, tumor memory CD4+ T cells clustered together with blood and lymph node memory CD4+ cells, as well as with lymph node naive CD4+ cells.

Sequencing input: tumor-infiltrating memory CD4+ T cells sorted from the breast tumor. Documented subset: memory CD4+ T cells, CD4+CD45RO+CD25-. The source of this sequence is a female donor with breast cancer.

The CDR3: CASGRQGANTGELFF. The CDR3 nucleotides read TGTGCCAGCGGTCGACAGGGGGCGAACACCGGGGAGCTGTTTTTT. This chain joins TRBV9 and TRBJ2-2, with 9 nucleotides matching TRBD1. Germline V gives CDR1 SGDLS, CDR2 YYNGEE. With V trimmed by 7 bases and J by 0 bases, 4 bases remained unmatched. CDR3 length: 15 residues.